This entry features one T cell receptor (beta chain) sequence. These data belong to a study of blood T cell repertoires in COVID-19. At the level of the study: Samples of COVID-19 (acute and convalescent) were obtained from the United States, Italy and Spain. The cDNA or gDNA used as material had been derived from T cells, B-cell-depleted T cells, or PBMCs.

Clones were sequenced by immunoSEQ multiplex PCR, and TCRdb holds only the in-frame ones, with some missing. The sample holds approximately 210,000 clones, around four fifths seen once. The CDR3 runs to 16 residues. Material: peripheral blood. The sequence was obtained from a man between 60 and 75 years old with COVID-19, enrolled during active disease. The chain has TRBV12-2 and TRBJ2-7; the table gives TRBD1 as D, unverified against the DNA. TRBV12-2 is given as a pseudogene. In DNA, the CDR3 is TGTGCAAGTCGCATAAGGAGGGACAGGGGGTCCTACGAGCAGTACTTC. This sequence encodes CASRIRRDRGSYEQYF.